This passage covers 24 T cell receptor beta chains from one sample sequenced in a study of neurological immune-mediated disorders. TCRdb fed the 5' RACE reads into MiXCR, producing one record per CDR3 protein. This table holds tens of thousands of distinct CDR3 sequences, more than 3.5% found once. Material for sequencing was PBMCs. The receptor source for this set is a man aged 55 to 70 with multiple sclerosis.

This chain links TRBV10-3 with TRBJ2-1; D remains ambiguous. The CDR3 has 13 amino acids. Trimming left V 4 bases short and J 8 bases short, with 12 bases between. Germline V gene data show CDR1 as ENHRY and CDR2 as SYGVKD. The DNA for the CDR3 is TGTGCCATCAGTGTTATCCTTAACGATGAGCAGTTCTTC. Translated: CAISVILNDEQFF.

Ten or more counts support this clonotype. The gene calls are TRBV5-6 and TRBJ2-1, with 11 bases lining up with TRBD2. In germline, CDR1 is SGHDT, CDR2 YYEEEE. Unmatched junction bases numbered 7, after V lost 5 bases and J lost 6 bases. This CDR3 has 15 amino acids. This CDR3 reads CASSRSGGAGNEQFF. The CDR3 nucleotides are TGTGCCAGCAGTCGTAGCGGGGGGGCAGGCAATGAGCAGTTCTTC. Variable domain in full (rest from reference TRBV5-6 and TRBJ2-1): DAGVTQSPTHLIKTRGQQVTLRCSPKSGHDTVSWYQQALGQGPQFIFQYYEEEERQRGNFPDRFSGHQFPNYSSELNVNALLLGDSALYLCASSRSGGAGNEQFFGPGTRLTVL.

This clonotype was recorded at least ten times. The chain uses TRBV12-3 or TRBV12-4 and TRBJ1-1; perhaps TRBD1 as D (5 bases). This CDR3 has 18 residues. Trimming took 6 bases from V and 4 from J, leaving 27 bases between them. The CDR3 nucleotides are TGTGCCAGCAGCCAATGGGCAGGGCAGGGATATTTGGGCACTGAAGCTTTCTTT. Protein: CASSQWAGQGYLGTEAFF.

This clonotype was detected ten times or more. This chain joins TRBV18 and TRBJ2-7; D may be TRBD1 (5 bases). The ends were cut back, 3 bases at V and 3 bases at J, with 9 bases in the middle. The CDR3 is 13 amino acids. CDR1 is KGHSH and CDR2 is LQKENI in the germline V gene. CDR3 loop: CASSPDTIYEQYF. DNA for the CDR3: TGTGCCAGCTCACCGGACACAATCTACGAGCAGTACTTC.

The sample holds many counts of this clonotype. The gene calls are TRBV20-1 and TRBJ1-1; no clear D gene. CDR1 is DFQATT and CDR2 is SNEGSKA in the germline V gene (reference sequence). V was pared by 3 bases and J by 6 bases, with 11 bases between. This CDR3 has 12 residues. The CDR3 here is CSASWRFAEAFF. The CDR3 nucleotides are TGCAGTGCTAGTTGGAGGTTTGCTGAAGCTTTCTTT.

The table lists this clonotype with many counts. The rearrangement uses TRBV29-1 and TRBJ1-1; 9 nucleotides align to TRBD1. CDR3 size: 13 residues. Germline V gene data show CDR1 as SQVTM and CDR2 as ANQGSEA. Trimming removed 0 bases from V and 5 bases from J; junction bases left unmatched: 1. In DNA form, the CDR3 reads TGCAGCGTTGAAGAGACAGGGGGAACTGAAGCTTTCTTT. It codes for CSVEETGGTEAFF. Complete variable domain (other parts from reference TRBV29-1 and TRBJ1-1): SAVISQKPSRDICQRGTSLTIQCQVDSQVTMMFWYRQQPGQSLTLIATANQGSEATYESGFVIDKFPISRPNLTFSTLTVSNMSPEDSSIYLCSVEETGGTEAFFGQGTRLTVV.

At least ten counts were recorded for this clonotype. The chain recombines TRBV7-8 with TRBJ1-1; 8 bases agree with TRBD1. Per the germline V gene, CDR1 is SGHVS and CDR2 is FQNEAQ. The junction had 4 bases not matched to a gene; V was cut back by 5 bases and J by 5 bases. This CDR3 region has 13 residues. The CDR3 loop is CASSIRGRTEAFF. CDR3 DNA sequence: TGTGCCAGCAGCATCAGGGGGCGGACTGAAGCTTTCTTT.

This clonotype came up many times. The chain links TRBV6-1 to TRBJ2-3; the match to TRBD2 covers 8 bases. The V and J ends lost 1 base and 1 base, in that order; junction bases with no gene match: 7. Per germline, CDR1 MNHNS and CDR2 SASEGT. The CDR3 loop spans 17 amino acids. CDR3 in amino acids: CASSEEPGGGRTDTQYF. The CDR3 bases are TGTGCCAGCAGTGAAGAGCCCGGGGGGGGGCGCACAGATACGCAGTATTTT.

This clonotype occurred many times. The chain links TRBV7-2 to TRBJ1-1; TRBD1 matches 9 bases. The CDR3 extends over 17 amino acids. CDR1 is SGHTA, CDR2 FQGNSA, per germline. The V and J ends lost 5 bases and 5 bases, in that order; junction bases with no gene match: 15. CDR3 DNA sequence: TGTGCCAGCAGCCGACCGGGACAGGGATTAAGTAGGACTGAAGCTTTCTTT. Its translation: CASSRPGQGLSRTEAFF.

This clonotype appeared many times. The V gene is TRBV29-1, the J gene TRBJ2-1; 10 bases fit TRBD1. Trimming removed 3 bases from V and 8 bases from J; junction bases left unmatched: 10. CDR3 size: 15 residues. Germline V gene lookup returns CDR1 SQVTM and CDR2 ANQGSEA. CDR3 DNA sequence: TGCAGCGTTGACGGGGACAGGGGAGGTGTTGATGAGCAGTTCTTC. Protein sequence: CSVDGDRGGVDEQFF.

Many counts were recorded for this clonotype. The chain uses TRBV3-1 and TRBJ2-1; 8 bases agree with TRBD2. The CDR3 length is 16 residues. In germline, CDR1 is LGHDT, CDR2 YNNKEL (reference sequence). V shed 5 bases and J 8 bases; nucleotides not matched to a gene: 14. CDR3 in amino acids: CASSSRAGATGDEQFF. The DNA of the CDR3 is TGTGCCAGCAGCTCTCGAGCGGGGGCAACGGGGGATGAGCAGTTCTTC.

The gene calls are TRBV18 and TRBJ2-1; no firm D call. Trimming left V 1 base short and J 8 bases short, with 6 bases between. Germline V gives CDR1 KGHSH, CDR2 LQKENI. The CDR3 runs to 12 residues. DNA of the CDR3: TGTGCCAGCTCACCACTTATCCATGAGCAGTTCTTC. This gives the protein CASSPLIHEQFF.

This clonotype was seen at least ten times. The chain couples TRBV24-1 to TRBJ1-2, with D perhaps TRBD1 (5 bases). V was shortened by 3 bases and J by 3 bases, with 13 bases between the two germline ends. The CDR3 is 15 amino acids. Per germline, CDR1 KGHDR and CDR2 SFDVKD. CDR3 sequence reads: CATSDAGRRDYGYTF. The CDR3 nucleotides read TGTGCCACCAGTGATGCGGGGCGTCGCGACTATGGCTACACCTTC.

The chain carries TRBV5-1 and TRBJ1-1; possibly TRBD1 for D (6 bases). Per germline, CDR1 SGHRS and CDR2 YFSETQ. The CDR3 consists of 14 residues. V gave up 0 bases and J gave up 1 base, with 7 bases separating them. CDR3 nucleotides: TGCGCCAGCAGCTTGGTAGGGGGGAACACTGAAGCTTTCTTT. Its translation: CASSLVGGNTEAFF.

This clonotype was detected ten times or more. The rearrangement uses TRBV20-1 and TRBJ2-1, with TRBD2 as a possible D gene (6 bases). The CDR3 sequence is 14 residues long. Germline V gene data show CDR1 as DFQATT and CDR2 as SNEGSKA (reference sequence). Trimming cost V 3 bases and J 0 bases, with 9 bases left between them. The CDR3: CSASSGLSYNEQFF. In nucleotides, the CDR3 is TGCAGTGCTAGTAGCGGCCTCTCCTACAATGAGCAGTTCTTC.

This clonotype was observed a few times. The chain links TRBV12-3 or TRBV12-4 to TRBJ1-6; D remains unclear. The CDR3 contains 12 residues. Between the trimmed V and J ends, which lost 4 bases and 10 bases, there was a span of 8 bases. CDR3 amino acids: CASSSSPSPLHF. DNA for the CDR3: TGTGCCAGCAGTTCCTCCCCGTCACCCCTCCACTTT.

The table lists this clonotype with many counts. The chain links TRBV20-1 to TRBJ2-3, with unresolved D. The V and J ends lost 7 bases and 1 base respectively, with 9 bases between them. Looked up from germline, CDR1 is DFQATT and CDR2 is SNEGSKA (reference sequence). The CDR3 has 12 amino acids. CDR3 sequence reads: CSVPQRTDTQYF. CDR3 bases: TGCAGTGTCCCCCAGCGCACAGATACGCAGTATTTT.

This clonotype occurred many times. This chain connects TRBV5-4 to TRBJ2-1; TRBD2 matches 9 bases. Trimming cost V 0 bases and J 5 bases; bases outside gene matches: 3. The length of the CDR3 is 15 residues. CDR1 is SGHNT and CDR2 is YYREEE in the germline V gene (reference sequence). CDR3 protein: CASSLGRGGHNEQFF. In nucleotides, the CDR3 is TGTGCCAGCAGCTTGGGGCGGGGGGGCCACAATGAGCAGTTCTTC.

There are many counts of this clonotype. J is TRBJ1-1 and V is TRBV3-1, with a tentative D call TRBD1 (6 bases). Deletions cut 0 bases from V and 2 bases from J, with 7 bases between. The CDR3 covers 14 residues. Germline-derived CDR1 and CDR2 are LGHDT and YNNKEL (reference sequence). DNA for the CDR3: TGTGCCAGCAGCCAAGAGGGGACAAACACTGAAGCTTTCTTT. Its protein product is CASSQEGTNTEAFF.

This clonotype was seen at least ten times. V and J are TRBV20-1 and TRBJ2-7, with D possibly matching TRBD1 (5 bases). The CDR3 spans 12 residues. From germline, CDR1 is DFQATT and CDR2 SNEGSKA (reference sequence). The V gene lost 4 bases and the J gene lost 4 bases, with 11 bases spanning the gap. The CDR3 here is CSAIQQDYEQYF. In DNA form, the CDR3 reads TGCAGTGCTATACAACAGGATTACGAGCAGTACTTC.

This clonotype was picked up many times. The chain recombines TRBV15 with TRBJ1-2; D might be TRBD1 (5 bases). V was pared by 2 bases and J by 8 bases, with 18 bases between. Germline V gives CDR1 LNHNV, CDR2 YYDKDF (reference sequence). The CDR3 consists of 15 residues. CDR3 residues: CATSRSWGVAEGYTF. The CDR3 DNA reads as TGTGCCACCAGCAGATCATGGGGGGTTGCGGAAGGCTACACCTTC.

This clonotype was seen many times. The V and J genes are TRBV20-1 and TRBJ1-1; D is uncertain. The CDR3 is 10 residues long. Trimming removed 1 base at V and 11 bases at J, with 8 bases between. In germline, CDR1 is DFQATT, CDR2 SNEGSKA (reference sequence). The CDR3: CSARVGVAFF. The CDR3 nucleotides are TGCAGTGCTAGAGTCGGGGTTGCTTTCTTT.

This clonotype was picked up many times. The rearrangement uses TRBV20-1 and TRBJ2-7, with 7 positions matching TRBD2. Trimming removed 6 bases from V and 2 bases from J; junction bases left unmatched: 10. From germline, CDR1 is DFQATT and CDR2 SNEGSKA (reference sequence). The CDR3 is 14 amino acids. As DNA, the CDR3 is TGCAGTGCCCACAATACCCGGGGGGCCTACGAGCAGTACTTC. Protein sequence: CSAHNTRGAYEQYF.

J is TRBJ2-5 and V is TRBV6-5, with TRBD1 identical over 7 bases. This CDR3 is 13 amino acids long. The germline V gene encodes CDR1 MNHEY and CDR2 SVGAGI. The junction had 3 bases not matched to a gene; V was cut back by 4 bases and J by 4 bases. CDR3 residues: CASSFTGVETQYF. For the CDR3, the DNA is TGTGCCAGCAGTTTTACAGGGGTAGAGACCCAGTACTTC.